This T cell receptor (beta chain) emerged from a study of T cell changes during pregnancy in multiple sclerosis. CDR3 length: 13 residues. V was shortened by 0 bases and J by 7 bases, with 7 bases between the two germline ends. Germline CDR1 LNHNV, CDR2 YYDKDF (reference sequence). Libraries were prepared by immunoSEQ multiplex PCR; TCRdb keeps only in-frame clonotypes and omits some of them. This sample carries tens of thousands of clones, 92% of them seen once, and the ten largest clones take about 2.7%. This TCR derives from a female donor in good health, enrolled as a control in a pregnancy study. The chain has TRBV15 and TRBJ2-1; no clear D gene. The sample consisted of peripheral blood, taken in the second trimester of pregnancy. The CDR3 DNA reads as TGTGCCACCAGCAGAGATAAAGCGAATGAGCAGTTCTTC. It yields the protein CATSRDKANEQFF.